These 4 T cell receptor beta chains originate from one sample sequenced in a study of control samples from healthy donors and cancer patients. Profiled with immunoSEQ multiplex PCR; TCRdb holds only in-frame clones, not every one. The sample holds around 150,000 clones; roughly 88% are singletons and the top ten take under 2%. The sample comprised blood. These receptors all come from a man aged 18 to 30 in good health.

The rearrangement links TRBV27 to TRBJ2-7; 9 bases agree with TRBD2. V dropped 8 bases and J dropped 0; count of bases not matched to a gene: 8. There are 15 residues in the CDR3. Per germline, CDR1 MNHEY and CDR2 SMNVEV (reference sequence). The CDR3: CASAKSGGSSYEQYF. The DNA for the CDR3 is TGTGCCAGCGCGAAGAGCGGGGGGAGCTCCTACGAGCAGTACTTC.

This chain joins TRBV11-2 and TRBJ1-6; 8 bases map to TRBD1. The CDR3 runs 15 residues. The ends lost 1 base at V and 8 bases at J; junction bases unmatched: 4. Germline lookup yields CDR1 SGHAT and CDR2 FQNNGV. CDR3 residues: CASSLGGQGHSPLHF. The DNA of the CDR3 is TGTGCCAGCAGCTTAGGCGGACAGGGACATTCACCCCTCCACTTT.

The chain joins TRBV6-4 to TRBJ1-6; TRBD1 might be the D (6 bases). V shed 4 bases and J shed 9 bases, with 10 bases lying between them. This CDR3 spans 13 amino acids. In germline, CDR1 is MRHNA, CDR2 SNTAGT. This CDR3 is CASSAKQGSPLHF. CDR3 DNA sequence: TGTGCCAGCAGTGCTAAACAGGGTTCACCCCTCCACTTT.

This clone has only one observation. CDR3 sequence reads: CASSLMGASNQPQHF. CDR3 nucleotide sequence: TGCGCCAGCAGCTTGATGGGGGCGAGCAATCAGCCCCAGCATTTT. The genes are TRBV5-1 and TRBJ1-5, with a tentative D call TRBD1 (6 bases). V lost 1 base, J lost 1 base, and 9 bases lay in between. Germline V CDR1 and CDR2: SGHRS, YFSETQ. The CDR3 is 15 residues long.